This TCR beta chain was sequenced in a study of regulatory T cells in long-lasting Graves disease. This clonotype was recorded at least ten times. Its antigen is still unknown. Time point denoted: newly diagnosed GD, antithyroid drugs for less than 3 months. The TCR library was prepared using RNA isolated from PBMCs. In building TCR beta libraries, iRepertoire HTBI primers were used together with Arm-PCR of CDR3 regions. TCRdb called the multiplex PCR reads again in MiXCR, with one record for every CDR3 protein. The sample consists of roughly 410,000 distinct CDR3 sequences, approximately 15% of them appearing once. The length of the CDR3 is 15 residues. The trim removed 3 bases at V and 4 bases at J, leaving 5 bases unmatched. The study, taken as a whole, reports: Peripheral blood was the sole material, not thyroid tissue. TRBV28, TRBJ1-2 and TRBJ2-5 were favored in persistent disease.

The sample was also reused in another study, on T cells in Graves' hyperthyroidism and ophthalmopathy. As that study records: HTBI primers were used for first-round RT-PCR of the TCR CDR3.

Here the sequenced sample was peripheral blood mononuclear cells (PBMCs), taken at new diagnosis, from a patient treated with antithyroid drugs. V and J are TRBV12-3 or TRBV12-4 and TRBJ2-7, with 11 bases lining up with TRBD2. The sequence was obtained from a woman between 40 and 50 years old with Graves disease. In nucleotides, the CDR3 is TGTGCCAGCAGTTTGGCTAGCGGGAGGAAATACGAGCAGTACTTC. Protein sequence: CASSLASGRKYEQYF.